Below, 13 T cell receptor beta chains from the same sample are listed, as sequenced in a study of cytomegalovirus exposure and HLA in healthy donors. The primer mix had 60 Vbeta and 13 Jbeta primers. Method: immunoSEQ multiplex PCR; TCRdb's copy keeps in-frame clones and lacks some. Found here are about 160,000 clones, 71% of them singletons; the top ten hold under 3.5%. Sequenced input: PBMCs. The receptors here all came from a woman under 40 in good health and CMV-seronegative.

The rearrangement uses TRBV27 and TRBJ1-2; 10 nucleotides agree with TRBD1. V was pared by 1 base and J by 8 bases, with 4 bases of the junction left unmatched. Germline CDR1 and CDR2: MNHEY and SMNVEV (reference sequence). CDR3 length: 14 amino acids. CDR3 coding DNA: TGTGCCAGCAGTTTATTCGGACAGGGGGACGGCTACACCTTC. Protein: CASSLFGQGDGYTF.

There are a few counts of this clone. The rearrangement links TRBV28 to TRBJ1-5; D not resolved. Germline loops: CDR1 MDHEN, CDR2 SYDVKM. Trimming took 7 bases from V and 2 from J, leaving 18 bases between them. The CDR3 runs 16 residues. CDR3 sequence reads: CASIPSFGQGNQPQHF. Written as DNA, the CDR3 is TGTGCCAGCATCCCCTCCTTCGGTCAGGGCAATCAGCCCCAGCATTTT.

The chain couples TRBV7-9 to TRBJ1-1, with D perhaps matching TRBD1 (5 bases). CDR1 and CDR2 (germline): SEHNR, FQNEAQ (reference sequence). Between the trimmed V and J ends, which lost 3 bases and 6 bases, there was a span of 23 bases. This CDR3 has 17 amino acids. The CDR3 nucleotides read TGTGCCAGCAGCTTTACCCCCACAAGGGGATCTATCGCTGAAGCTTTCTTT. This sequence encodes CASSFTPTRGSIAEAFF.

The V gene is TRBV7-2, the J gene TRBJ2-2; D is possibly TRBD2 (5 bases). Trimming left V 2 bases short and J 7 bases short, with 14 bases between. CDR3 length equals 15 residues. CDR1 is SGHTA and CDR2 is FQGNSA in the germline V gene. The chain's CDR3 is CASSLLPGRDGELFF. The CDR3 coding sequence is TGTGCCAGCAGCTTATTGCCGGGAAGGGACGGGGAGCTGTTTTTT. Supplemented by reference TRBV7-2 and TRBJ2-2, the full variable domain reads GAGVSQSPSNKVTEKGKDVELRCDPISGHTALYWYRQSLGQGLEFLIYFQGNSAPDKSGLPSDRFSAERTGGSVSTLTIQRTQQEDSAVYLCASSLLPGRDGELFFGEGSRLTVL.

The chain has TRBV7-2 and TRBJ2-3; D not resolved. CDR1 SGHTA and CDR2 FQGNSA come from the germline V gene. V was trimmed by 2 bases and J by 0 bases, leaving 9 bases between them. CDR3 size: 15 residues. The CDR3: CASSLYGASTDTQYF. The CDR3 bases are TGTGCCAGCAGCTTATACGGTGCTAGCACAGATACGCAGTATTTT.

The chain recombines TRBV18 with TRBJ2-7; D perhaps matches TRBD2 (5 bases). This CDR3 has 13 residues. V lost 0 bases, J lost 3 bases, and 6 bases lay in between. The germline V gene has CDR1 KGHSH and CDR2 LQKENI. The CDR3 DNA reads TGTGCCAGCTCACCACCAGAGGGCTACGAGCAGTACTTC. Protein product: CASSPPEGYEQYF.

J is TRBJ2-1 and V is TRBV6-1, with TRBD2 as a possible D gene (6 bases). V was cut by 8 bases and J by 4 bases, with 9 bases left in between. The CDR3 sequence is 12 residues long. The germline CDR1 and CDR2 sequences are MNHNS and SASEGT. This CDR3 reads CASGRGYNEQFF. In DNA, the CDR3 is TGTGCCAGCGGTCGGGGGTACAATGAGCAGTTCTTC.

The V and J genes are TRBV2 and TRBJ1-2, with TRBD1 matching over 10 bases. Germline-derived CDR1 and CDR2 are SNHLY and FYNNEI. The CDR3 runs 15 residues. With V trimmed by 5 bases and J by 2 bases, 5 bases remained unmatched. CDR3 in amino acids: CASSFGQGGNYGYTF. CDR3 DNA sequence: TGTGCCAGCAGTTTCGGACAGGGGGGGAACTATGGCTACACCTTC.

This clone was counted a single time. This chain uses TRBV6-5 with TRBJ2-1; the D gene is possibly TRBD2 (6 bases). Germline V lookup: CDR1 MNHEY, CDR2 SVGAGI. V was clipped by 6 bases and J by 0 bases, with 12 bases between them. The CDR3 has 15 residues. The CDR3 here is CASRGRGSSYNEQFF. CDR3 sequence (DNA): TGTGCCAGCAGAGGACGGGGGAGCTCCTACAATGAGCAGTTCTTC.

The chain joins TRBV7-2 to TRBJ1-6; a weak D match, TRBD1 (5 bases). V was pared by 4 bases and J by 13 bases, with 20 bases between. Germline V gene lookup returns CDR1 SGHTA and CDR2 FQGNSA. The CDR3 loop spans 15 amino acids. CDR3 in DNA: TGTGCCAGCAGCTGGGGGACTCTTGATATAGGTCCCCTCCACTTT. This translates into CASSWGTLDIGPLHF.

The chain has TRBV7-2 and TRBJ2-1; the D gene is possibly TRBD1 (5 bases). CDR3 length equals 13 residues. In germline, CDR1 is SGHTA, CDR2 FQGNSA. V shed 5 bases and J shed 5 bases, with 10 bases lying between them. DNA for the CDR3: TGTGCCAGCAGCGTATACAGGAACAATGAGCAGTTCTTC. Translation gives CASSVYRNNEQFF. Together with reference TRBV7-2 and TRBJ2-1, the CDR3 gives the full variable domain: GAGVSQSPSNKVTEKGKDVELRCDPISGHTALYWYRQSLGQGLEFLIYFQGNSAPDKSGLPSDRFSAERTGGSVSTLTIQRTQQEDSAVYLCASSVYRNNEQFFGPGTRLTVL.

This clone has a handful of counts. For the CDR3, the DNA is TGTGCCAGCAGAGGACAGGGGAATCAGCCCCAGCATTTT. This encodes CASRGQGNQPQHF. This sequence joins TRBV6-1 and TRBJ1-5; TRBD1 agrees at 9 bases. J gave up 4 bases and V 6 bases, and 1 base lay outside the gene matches. The CDR3 sequence is 13 residues long. The germline CDR1 and CDR2 sequences are MNHNS and SASEGT.

The V call is TRBV7-9, the J call TRBJ1-4, with D maybe TRBD1 (6 bases). This CDR3 is built from 14 residues. The germline V gene has CDR1 SEHNR and CDR2 FQNEAQ (reference sequence). V was pared by 1 base and J by 4 bases, with 7 bases between. Written as DNA, the CDR3 is TGTGCCAGCAGCTTAGACAGGGTTAATGAAAAACTGTTTTTT. It yields the protein CASSLDRVNEKLFF.